This section outlines one T cell receptor beta chain sequence together with its context. No cognate antigen has been identified for it. One base away there is no much larger clone; base qualities are not given. Libraries came from the immunoSEQ multiplex PCR assay. Not all clones reach the TCRdb copy of this immuneACCESS table, which keeps in-frame sequences only. Checked studies attribute under half of the gap to unresolved V genes and leave the rest unexplained. The sample data list about 36,000 clones, and roughly four fifths of these were observed just once. The ten largest clones represent over 1.5% of the sample. These data originate in a study of Siglec-9 on CD8 T cells in melanoma (dated by TCRdb to about 2019). Study-level background: Siglec-9 expression on CD8+ T cells and the role of Siglec-9 in regulating T cells in the melanoma tumor microenvironment were investigated in the study. Broad study findings and their caveats: An effector memory CD8+ T-cell subset that appeared to accumulate within melanoma tumors was reported to be marked and regulated by Siglec-9.

V lost 8 bases and J lost 5 bases; the stretch between them is 15 bases long. Sequences MNHEY (CDR1) and SVGAGI (CDR2) are obtained from the germline V gene. From the cysteine up to the phenylalanine, the CDR3 has a length of 14 residues. Solely the CDR3 DNA is kept, with 42 bases framed from the first base. In this chain, TRBV6-5 is recombined with TRBJ2-2; the D gene is possibly TRBD1, with 5 bases matching. Sample: Siglec-9- CD8+ T cells sorted from blood. The cell subset or site tag for this specimen amounts to: CD8 T cells lacking Siglec-9. The sequence was collected from a human donor in good health. CDR3 sequence: CASGRTPRTGELFF. The nucleotides are TGTGCCAGCGGTCGGACACCCCGGACCGGGGAGCTGTTTTTT.